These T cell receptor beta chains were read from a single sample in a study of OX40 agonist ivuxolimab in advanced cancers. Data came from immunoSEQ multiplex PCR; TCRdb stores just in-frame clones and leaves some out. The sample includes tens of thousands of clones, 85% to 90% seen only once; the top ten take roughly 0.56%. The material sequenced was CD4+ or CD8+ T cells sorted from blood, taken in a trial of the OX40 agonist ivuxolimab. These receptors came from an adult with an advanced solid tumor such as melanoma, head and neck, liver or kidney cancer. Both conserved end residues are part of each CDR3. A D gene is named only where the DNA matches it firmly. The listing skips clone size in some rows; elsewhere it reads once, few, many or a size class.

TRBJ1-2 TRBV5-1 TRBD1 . CASSPQGDYGYTF TGCGCCAGCAGCCCCCAGGGGGACTATGGCTACACCTTC
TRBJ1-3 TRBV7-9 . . CASSLGGSSGNTIYF TGTGCCAGCAGCTTAGGCGGTTCCTCTGGAAACACCATATATTTT
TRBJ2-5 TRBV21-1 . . CASSKRAGGPFGETQYF TGTGCCAGCAGCAAAAGGGCGGGAGGGCCCTTCGGAGAGACCCAGTACTTC
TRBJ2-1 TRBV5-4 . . CASSLGLNSLNEQFF TGTGCCAGCAGCTTAGGACTTAACAGCCTCAATGAGCAGTTCTTC
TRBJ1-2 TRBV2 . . CASSAWGSYGYTF TGTGCCAGCAGTGCGTGGGGATCCTATGGCTACACCTTC
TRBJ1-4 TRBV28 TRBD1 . CASSPNTGGHKKLFF TGTGCCAGCAGCCCAAATACAGGGGGGCATAAAAAACTGTTTTTT
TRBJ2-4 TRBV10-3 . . CAISDGRVAKNIQYF TGTGCCATCAGTGATGGCAGGGTAGCCAAAAACATTCAGTACTTC
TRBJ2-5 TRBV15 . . CATSKGRKETQYF TGTGCCACCAGCAAAGGCAGAAAAGAGACCCAGTACTTC
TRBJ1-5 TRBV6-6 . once CASSLDKNQPQHF TGTGCCAGCAGCCTCGACAAGAATCAGCCCCAGCATTTT
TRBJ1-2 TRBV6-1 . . CASSEGVTGYTF TGTGCCAGCAGTGAAGGGGTGACTGGCTACACCTTC
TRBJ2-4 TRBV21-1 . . CASSKEEDYENIQYF TGTGCCAGCAGCAAAGAGGAGGACTACGAAAACATTCAGTACTTC
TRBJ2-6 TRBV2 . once CASSRSWVFGANVLTF TGTGCCAGCAGCCGATCCTGGGTATTTGGGGCCAACGTCCTGACTTTC
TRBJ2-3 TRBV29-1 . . CSVPPAGRSGVGDTQYF TGCAGCGTCCCACCCGCAGGGCGGTCCGGGGTGGGGGATACGCAGTATTTT
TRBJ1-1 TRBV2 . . CASSEGELEAFF TGTGCCAGCAGTGAGGGGGAATTAGAAGCTTTCTTT
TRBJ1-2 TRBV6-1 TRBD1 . CASSANMDRHPGGYTF TGTGCCAGCAGTGCTAACATGGACAGGCATCCGGGGGGCTACACCTTC
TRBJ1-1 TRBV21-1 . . CASSTLTDRMNTEAFF TGTGCCAGCAGCACTTTGACGGACAGAATGAACACTGAAGCTTTCTTT
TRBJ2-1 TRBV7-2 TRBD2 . CASSLGTSGRARVDEQFF TGTGCCAGCAGCCTTGGGACTAGCGGGAGGGCCCGTGTGGATGAGCAGTTCTTC
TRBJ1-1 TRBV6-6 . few CASMLDRSNTEAFF TGTGCCAGCATGTTAGACAGGAGTAACACTGAAGCTTTCTTT
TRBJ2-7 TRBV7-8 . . CASSGTGLYEQYF TGTGCCAGCAGCGGTACAGGGCTATACGAGCAGTACTTC
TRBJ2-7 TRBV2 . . CASRGRDNSYEQYF TGTGCCAGCAGGGGCCGGGACAACTCCTACGAGCAGTACTTC
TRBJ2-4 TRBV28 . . CASSLQGGDIQYF TGTGCCAGCAGTTTGCAGGGTGGGGACATTCAGTACTTC
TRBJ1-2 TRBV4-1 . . CASSQRTANYGYTF TGCGCCAGCAGCCAAAGGACAGCAAACTATGGCTACACCTTC
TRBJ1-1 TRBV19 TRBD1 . CASSIEGQGEAFF TGTGCCAGTAGTATAGAGGGACAGGGTGAAGCTTTCTTT
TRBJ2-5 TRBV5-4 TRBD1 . CASSWGDRGRKTQYF TGTGCCAGCAGTTGGGGGGACAGGGGGAGGAAGACCCAGTACTTC
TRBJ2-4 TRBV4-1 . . CASSQGTTDIQYF TGCGCCAGCAGCCAAGGGACAACTGACATTCAGTACTTC
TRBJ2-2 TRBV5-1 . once CASSWGARQGIGELFF TGCGCCAGCAGCTGGGGTGCCCGGCAGGGTATCGGGGAGCTGTTTTTT
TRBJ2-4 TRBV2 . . CASNNPGANIQYF TGTGCCAGCAATAACCCAGGGGCGAACATTCAGTACTTC
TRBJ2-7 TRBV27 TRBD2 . CASSLLSGRPRVEQYF TGTGCCAGCAGTTTATTGAGCGGGAGGCCCAGGGTAGAGCAGTACTTC
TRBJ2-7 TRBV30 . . CAWSESFGEQYF TGTGCCTGGAGCGAGTCATTTGGAGAGCAGTACTTC
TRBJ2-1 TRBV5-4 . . CASSLGASFRYEQFF TGTGCCAGCAGCTTGGGCGCTAGCTTCAGGTATGAGCAGTTCTTC
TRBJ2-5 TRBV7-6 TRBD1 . CASSLRDRGPETQYF TGTGCCAGCAGCTTAAGGGACAGGGGCCCGGAGACCCAGTACTTC
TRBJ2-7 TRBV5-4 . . CASSLGAAYEQYF TGTGCCAGCAGCTTGGGGGCTGCCTACGAGCAGTACTTC
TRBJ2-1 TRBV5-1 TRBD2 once CASSLDGLAGLSSYNEQFF TGCGCCAGCAGCTTGGATGGACTAGCGGGGTTGAGCTCCTACAATGAGCAGTTCTTC
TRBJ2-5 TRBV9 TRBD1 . CASSRDRGTQYF TGTGCCAGCAGCCGGGACAGGGGGACCCAGTACTTC
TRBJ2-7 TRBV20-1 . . CSARGALEQYF TGCAGTGCTAGGGGAGCTCTGGAGCAGTACTTC
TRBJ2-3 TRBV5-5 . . CASSLDTPRGTDTQYF TGTGCCAGCAGCTTGGATACCCCACGGGGCACAGATACGCAGTATTTT
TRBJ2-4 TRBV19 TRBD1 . CASNVQGGGIQYF TGTGCCAGTAATGTACAGGGGGGCGGCATTCAGTACTTC
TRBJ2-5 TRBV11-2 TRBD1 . CASSLAGTGEYF TGTGCCAGCAGCTTAGCCGGGACAGGAGAGTACTTC
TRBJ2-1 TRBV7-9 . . CASSPGGYHGENEQFF TGTGCCAGCAGCCCCGGGGGATACCACGGGGAGAATGAGCAGTTCTTC
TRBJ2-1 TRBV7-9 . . CASSFSGGYNEQFF TGTGCCAGCAGCTTCAGTGGCGGCTACAATGAGCAGTTCTTC
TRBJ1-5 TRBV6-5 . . CASSYSRSTQPQHF TGTGCCAGCAGTTACTCGAGGAGTACTCAGCCCCAGCATTTT
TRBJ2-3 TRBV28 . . CASREGAVHTDTQYF TGTGCCAGCAGAGAAGGGGCGGTACACACAGATACGCAGTATTTT
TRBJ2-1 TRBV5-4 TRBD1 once CASSGTGGTFSYNEQFF TGTGCCAGCAGCGGCACAGGGGGAACGTTCTCCTACAATGAGCAGTTCTTC